What follows are 11 T cell receptor beta chains derived from one specimen sequenced in a study of shared clonotypes between healthy human individuals (dated by TCRdb to the early 2020s). The method was the immunoSEQ multiplex PCR assay. Not all clones reach the TCRdb copy of this immuneACCESS table, which keeps in-frame sequences only. Checked studies attribute under half of the gap to unresolved V genes and leave the rest unexplained. For this sample there are over 950,000 clones; approximately 80% appear just once. The biggest ten clones account for 0.89% of the sample. The sample consisted of memory CD4+ T cells from PBMCs. The cell subset or site label, read with the paper, signifies: CD45RA-negative fraction. The receptors were sampled from a man younger than 30 in good health. Some clones in this sample may be carry-over from other donors' samples.

This clone is categorized as medium-sized. V usage is TRBV10-3 and J usage is TRBJ2-1; 10 nucleotides match TRBD2. The J segment lost 9 bases and the V segment lost 10 bases, leaving 3 bases of the junction unmatched. In germline, CDR1 is ENHRY, CDR2 SYGVKD. CDR3 length: 11 residues. Written as DNA, the CDR3 is TGTGCCACTAAGCGGGAGGGTGAGCAGTTCTTC. Translating gives CATKREGEQFF.

V and J are TRBV29-1 and TRBJ2-3; the D gene is possibly TRBD2 (7 bases). The V end lost 7 bases, the J end lost 5 bases, and 16 bases lay between the germline ends. The CDR3 has 13 amino acids. Germline CDR1 is SQVTM and CDR2 is ANQGSEA. CDR3 amino acids: CSAGGGVGDTQYF. The CDR3 region has the DNA TGCAGCGCCGGAGGGGGGGTTGGAGATACGCAGTATTTT.

This chain uses TRBV5-6 with TRBJ2-1; 8 bases are shared with TRBD2. This CDR3 comprises 16 residues. The junction had 5 bases not matched to a gene; V was cut back by 3 bases and J by 0 bases. Looked up from germline, CDR1 is SGHDT and CDR2 is YYEEEE. This CDR3 reads CASSSVAGISYNEQFF. The DNA for the CDR3 is TGTGCCAGCAGCTCGGTAGCGGGAATCTCCTACAATGAGCAGTTCTTC.

This clone came up many times. The V call is TRBV27, the J call TRBJ2-7, with D possibly being TRBD2 (7 bases). Deletions cut 3 bases from V and 3 bases from J, with 15 bases between. Germline V CDR1 and CDR2: MNHEY, SMNVEV (reference sequence). The CDR3 has 15 residues. CDR3 bases: TGTGCCAGCAGTTTTTCCGGGGGGCTTCGCTACGAGCAGTACTTC. As protein: CASSFSGGLRYEQYF.

In regard to this clone: A much larger clone sits a single nucleotide away, making a read error possible. Written as DNA, the CDR3 is TGTGCCTGGGGTCGAGGAAGCAAGAACACCGGGGAGCTGTTTTTT. Its translation: CAWGRGSKNTGELFF. V is TRBV30 and J is TRBJ2-2; D is undetermined. V gave up 5 bases and J gave up 1 base, with 14 bases separating them. The germline CDR1 and CDR2 sequences are GTSNPN and SVGIG (reference sequence). The CDR3 is made up of 15 amino acids.

This clone was recorded at least ten times. The genes are TRBV18 and TRBJ2-7, with TRBD1 matching over 9 bases. J was trimmed by 4 bases and V by 2 bases; bases with no gene match: 6. The CDR3 contains 15 residues. Germline loops: CDR1 KGHSH, CDR2 LQKENI. CDR3 coding DNA: TGTGCCAGCTCACCATTGGGACAGGGTGATTACGAGCAGTACTTC. Encoded protein: CASSPLGQGDYEQYF.

The chain carries TRBV2 and TRBJ2-2; 7 positions match TRBD1. Germline assignment: CDR1 SNHLY and CDR2 FYNNEI. The CDR3 is 16 amino acids. The V segment lost 4 bases and the J segment 1 base; nucleotides outside the gene matches: 6. The CDR3 sequence: CASSAQGRKNTGELFF. Here the CDR3 DNA reads TGTGCCAGCAGTGCACAGGGGCGGAAGAACACCGGGGAGCTGTTTTTT.

To note about this clone: A far larger clone is just one base off, so this is likely a read error. Other DNA sequences from this sample encode an identical CDR3 as well. This sequence joins TRBV30 and TRBJ1-1; D unclear. CDR1 is GTSNPN and CDR2 is SVGIG in the germline V gene (reference sequence). V was trimmed by 0 bases and J by 6 bases, leaving 11 bases between them. The CDR3 loop spans 13 amino acids. In DNA, the CDR3 is TGTGCCTGGAGTGTACCCGCTCAACCTGAAGCTTTCTTT. As protein: CAWSVPAQPEAFF.

CDR3 coding DNA: TGTGCCAGCAGCTTGGTTGGGGACCGATCCTACGAGCAGTACTTC. Translated, it gives CASSLVGDRSYEQYF. The chain employs TRBV5-4 and TRBJ2-7; the D gene could be TRBD1 or TRBD2 (5 bases each). The CDR3 is made up of 15 amino acids. The germline V gene encodes CDR1 SGHNT and CDR2 YYREEE (reference sequence). The V and J ends lost 0 bases and 1 base respectively, with 11 bases between them.

CDR3 coding DNA: TGTGCCAGCAGCCCCAGGGGGTCTGGGGCCAACGTCCTGACTTTC. As protein: CASSPRGSGANVLTF. The J gene is TRBJ2-6, the V gene TRBV5-4; TRBD1 aligns across 7 bases. The J segment lost 1 base and the V segment lost 4 bases, leaving 2 bases of the junction unmatched. This CDR3 contains 15 residues. CDR1 and CDR2 from the germline V gene are SGHNT and YYREEE (reference sequence).

J is TRBJ2-4 and V is TRBV30; D gene uncertain. From germline, CDR1 is GTSNPN and CDR2 SVGIG (reference sequence). CDR3 length: 15 residues. V was cut by 0 bases and J by 0 bases, with 9 bases left in between. This CDR3 is CAWSVKGLAKNIQYF. The CDR3 nucleotides are TGTGCCTGGAGTGTGAAGGGTTTAGCCAAAAACATTCAGTACTTC.